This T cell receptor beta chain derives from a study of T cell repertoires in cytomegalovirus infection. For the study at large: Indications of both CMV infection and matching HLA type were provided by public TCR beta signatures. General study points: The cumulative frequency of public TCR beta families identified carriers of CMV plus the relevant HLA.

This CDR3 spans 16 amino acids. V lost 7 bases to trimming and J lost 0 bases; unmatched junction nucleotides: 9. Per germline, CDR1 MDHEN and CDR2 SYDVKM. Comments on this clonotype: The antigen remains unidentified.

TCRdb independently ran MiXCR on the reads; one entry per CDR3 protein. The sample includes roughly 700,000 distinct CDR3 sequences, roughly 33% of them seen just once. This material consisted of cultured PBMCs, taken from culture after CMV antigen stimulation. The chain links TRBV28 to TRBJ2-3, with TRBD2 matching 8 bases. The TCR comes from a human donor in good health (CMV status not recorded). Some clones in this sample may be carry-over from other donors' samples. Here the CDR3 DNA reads TGTGCCAGCAACCGAGCGGGGGACGTTAGCACAGATACGCAGTATTTT. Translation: CASNRAGDVSTDTQYF.